Following are 5 T cell receptor beta chains from one sample sequenced in a study of blood T cell repertoires in COVID-19. Produced via immunoSEQ multiplex PCR; TCRdb's table is partial and in-frame only. This sample yields 150,000 to 200,000 clones, of which less than 90% are seen a single time; approximately 11% belongs to the top ten. The sample taken for sequencing was peripheral blood. The receptor set was obtained from a woman aged 55-69 years with COVID-19, enrolled during active disease.

The chain couples TRBV10-3 to TRBJ2-7; 7 nucleotides agree with TRBD1. V trimming: 8 bases; J trimming: 3 bases; junction bases outside the gene matches: 4. Germline V gene lookup returns CDR1 ENHRY and CDR2 SYGVKD. The CDR3 length is 12 residues. CDR3: CAIWQGDYEQYF. DNA for the CDR3: TGTGCCATCTGGCAGGGGGACTACGAGCAGTACTTC.

The rearrangement links TRBV30 to TRBJ1-2; a possible D gene is TRBD1 (6 bases). CDR3 length: 12 amino acids. V lost 5 bases and J lost 12, with 19 bases in between. In germline, CDR1 is GTSNPN, CDR2 SVGIG (reference sequence). The CDR3 sequence is CAWAVGGHRHTF. As DNA, the CDR3 is TGTGCCTGGGCGGTCGGGGGGCATCGCCACACCTTC.

This clone was picked up a small number of times. The chain couples TRBV2 to TRBJ2-7; TRBD1 matches 7 bases. The germline V gene encodes CDR1 SNHLY and CDR2 FYNNEI. With 4 bases clipped from V and 2 bases from J, the junction kept 8 bases outside the gene matches. The CDR3 contains 15 residues. The CDR3 loop is CASSVEGARTYEQYF. The CDR3 bases are TGTGCCAGCAGTGTCGAGGGGGCGCGGACCTACGAGCAGTACTTC.

The J gene is TRBJ2-7, the V gene TRBV30; no firm D call. The V and J ends lost 3 bases and 1 base respectively, with 7 bases between them. CDR3 length: 12 amino acids. The V gene's germline CDR1 is GTSNPN and CDR2 SVGIG (reference sequence). For the CDR3, the DNA is TGTGCCTGGAGGGAGAATTCCTACGAGCAGTACTTC. It translates to CAWRENSYEQYF.

As for this clone: A much larger clonotype is one base distant, so this may be a read error. Other DNA sequences in the sample encode the same CDR3. V usage is TRBV12-3 or TRBV12-4 and J usage is TRBJ2-7; D uncertain. V lost 6 bases, J lost 4 bases, and 7 bases lay in between. The CDR3 runs to 11 residues. CDR3 coding DNA: TGTGCCAGCAGCTCCCGGTACGAGCAGTACTTC. Its protein is CASSSRYEQYF.